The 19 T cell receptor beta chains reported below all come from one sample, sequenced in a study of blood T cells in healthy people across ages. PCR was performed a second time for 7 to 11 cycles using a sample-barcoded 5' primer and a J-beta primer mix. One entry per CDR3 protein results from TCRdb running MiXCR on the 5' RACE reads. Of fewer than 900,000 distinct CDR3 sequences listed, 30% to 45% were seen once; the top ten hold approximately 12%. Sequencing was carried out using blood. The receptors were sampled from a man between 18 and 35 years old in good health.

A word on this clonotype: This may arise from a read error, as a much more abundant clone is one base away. This chain's CDR3 is CASSGDRHYGYTF. The DNA for the CDR3 is TGTGCCAGCAGTGGGGACAGACACTATGGCTACACCTTC. The chain couples TRBV28 to TRBJ1-2; 7 bases match TRBD1. CDR3 length: 13 amino acids. Germline loops: CDR1 MDHEN, CDR2 SYDVKM. With V trimmed by 5 bases and J by 3 bases, 3 bases remained unmatched.

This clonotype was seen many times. CDR3 amino acids: CASSLSGGADEQFF. The CDR3 nucleotides are TGTGCCAGCAGCCTAAGCGGGGGGGCGGATGAGCAGTTCTTC. The chain has TRBV12-3 or TRBV12-4 and TRBJ2-1; TRBD2 aligns across 10 bases. The CDR3 has 14 residues. With V trimmed by 6 bases and J by 8 bases, 7 bases remained unmatched.

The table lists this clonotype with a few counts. For the CDR3, the DNA is TGTGCCAGCCGCCAGGGGAGCGGGATGAATTCACCCCTCCACTTT. It is translated as CASRQGSGMNSPLHF. V and J are TRBV25-1 and TRBJ1-6; a weak D match, TRBD1 (6 bases). Germline V gene lookup returns CDR1 MGHDK and CDR2 SYGVNS. This CDR3 has 15 amino acids. The V end lost 8 bases, the J end lost 7 bases, and 18 bases lay between the germline ends.

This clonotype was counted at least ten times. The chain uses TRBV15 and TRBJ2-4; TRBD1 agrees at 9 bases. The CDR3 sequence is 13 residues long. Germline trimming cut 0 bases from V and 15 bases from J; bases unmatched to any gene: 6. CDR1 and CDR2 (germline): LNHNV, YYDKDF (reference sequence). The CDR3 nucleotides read TGTGCCACCAGCAGAGATCAGGGACAGGGCTGGTACTTC. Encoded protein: CATSRDQGQGWYF.

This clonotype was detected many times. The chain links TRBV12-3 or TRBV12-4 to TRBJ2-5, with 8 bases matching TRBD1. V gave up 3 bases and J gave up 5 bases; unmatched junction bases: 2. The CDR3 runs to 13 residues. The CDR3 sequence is CASSLTGVETQYF. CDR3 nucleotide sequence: TGTGCCAGCAGTTTGACAGGGGTCGAGACCCAGTACTTC.

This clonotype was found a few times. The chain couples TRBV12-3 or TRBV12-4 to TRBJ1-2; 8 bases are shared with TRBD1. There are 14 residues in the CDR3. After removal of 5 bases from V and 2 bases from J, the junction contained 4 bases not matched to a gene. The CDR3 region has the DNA TGTGCCAGCAGTCTCCGGGACAGGAACTATGGCTACACCTTC. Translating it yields CASSLRDRNYGYTF.

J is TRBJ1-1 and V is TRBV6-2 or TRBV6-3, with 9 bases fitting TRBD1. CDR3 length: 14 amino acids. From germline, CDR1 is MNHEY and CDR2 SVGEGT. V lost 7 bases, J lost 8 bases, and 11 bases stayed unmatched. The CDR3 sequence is CASNDRGILREAFF. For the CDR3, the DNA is TGTGCCAGCAACGACAGGGGGATACTCCGAGAAGCTTTCTTT.

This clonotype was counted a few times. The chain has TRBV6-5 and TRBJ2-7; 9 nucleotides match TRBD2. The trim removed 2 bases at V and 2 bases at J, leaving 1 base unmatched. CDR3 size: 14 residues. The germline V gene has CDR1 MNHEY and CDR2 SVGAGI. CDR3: CASSYRTSAYEQYF. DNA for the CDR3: TGTGCCAGCAGTTACCGGACTAGCGCCTACGAGCAGTACTTC.

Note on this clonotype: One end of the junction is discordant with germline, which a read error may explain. The CDR3 DNA reads TGCGCCAGCAGCCAAGTTATGGGACAGGAGAACGCTGAAGCTTTCTTT. Its protein product is CASSQVMGQENAEAFF. The V gene is TRBV4-1, the J gene TRBJ1-1, with 8 bases fitting TRBD1. Germline assignment: CDR1 MGHRA and CDR2 YSYEKL. CDR3 size: 16 residues.

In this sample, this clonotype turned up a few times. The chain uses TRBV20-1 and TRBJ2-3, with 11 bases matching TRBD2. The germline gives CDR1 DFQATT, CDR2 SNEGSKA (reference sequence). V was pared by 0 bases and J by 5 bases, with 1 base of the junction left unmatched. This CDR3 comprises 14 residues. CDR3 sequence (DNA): TGCAGTGCTAGAGATCTAGCGGGGGGAGATACGCAGTATTTT. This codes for CSARDLAGGDTQYF.

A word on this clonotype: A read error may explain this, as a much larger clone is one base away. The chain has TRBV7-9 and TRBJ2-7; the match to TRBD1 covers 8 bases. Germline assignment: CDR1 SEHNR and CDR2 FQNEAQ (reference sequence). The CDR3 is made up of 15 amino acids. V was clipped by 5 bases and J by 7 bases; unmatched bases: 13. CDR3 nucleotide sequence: TGTGCCAGCAGCAACCGACAGGGGATCAACAATGAGCAGTACTTC. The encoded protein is CASSNRQGINNEQYF.

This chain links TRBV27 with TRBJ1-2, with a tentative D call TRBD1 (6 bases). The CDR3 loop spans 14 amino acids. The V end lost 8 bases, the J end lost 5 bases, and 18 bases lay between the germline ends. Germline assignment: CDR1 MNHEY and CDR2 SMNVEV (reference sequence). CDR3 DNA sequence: TGTGCCAGCGGAACCCCACCGGGGACATATGGCTACACCTTC. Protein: CASGTPPGTYGYTF.

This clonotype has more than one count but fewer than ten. The CDR3 here is CASSCFRDVNSNQPQHF. The CDR3 DNA reads TGTGCCAGCAGCTGTTTCCGGGACGTCAATAGCAATCAGCCCCAGCATTTT. The J gene is TRBJ1-5, the V gene TRBV7-3; perhaps TRBD1 as D (5 bases). The length of the CDR3 is 17 residues. Germline CDR1 SGHTA, CDR2 FQGTGA. V lost 4 bases and J 0 bases, leaving 16 bases between the germline ends.

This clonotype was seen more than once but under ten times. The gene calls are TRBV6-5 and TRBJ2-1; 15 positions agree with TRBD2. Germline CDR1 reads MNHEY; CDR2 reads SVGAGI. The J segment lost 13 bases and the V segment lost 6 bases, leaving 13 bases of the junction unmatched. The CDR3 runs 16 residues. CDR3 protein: CASSAGTSGGLETQFF. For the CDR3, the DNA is TGTGCCAGCAGCGCCGGGACTAGCGGGGGGCTGGAGACCCAGTTCTTC.

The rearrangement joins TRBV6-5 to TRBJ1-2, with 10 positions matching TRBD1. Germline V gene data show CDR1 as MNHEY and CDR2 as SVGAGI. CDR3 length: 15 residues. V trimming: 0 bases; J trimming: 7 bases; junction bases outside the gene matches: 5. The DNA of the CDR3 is TGTGCCAGCAGTTACTCAGCCGGGACAGGGGTTGGCTACACCTTC. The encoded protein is CASSYSAGTGVGYTF.

This CDR3 is CSVEGPLGTEAFF. The DNA of the CDR3 is TGCAGCGTTGAAGGCCCCCTCGGCACTGAAGCTTTCTTT. V is TRBV29-1 and J is TRBJ1-1; D remains unclear. In germline, CDR1 is SQVTM, CDR2 ANQGSEA. The CDR3 is 13 residues long. V gave up 1 base and J gave up 4 bases, with 10 bases separating them.

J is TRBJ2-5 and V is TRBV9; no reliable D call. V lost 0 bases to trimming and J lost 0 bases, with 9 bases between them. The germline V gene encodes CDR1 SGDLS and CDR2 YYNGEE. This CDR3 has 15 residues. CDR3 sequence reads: CASSVGQTDQETQYF. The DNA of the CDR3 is TGTGCCAGCAGCGTAGGGCAGACTGACCAAGAGACCCAGTACTTC.

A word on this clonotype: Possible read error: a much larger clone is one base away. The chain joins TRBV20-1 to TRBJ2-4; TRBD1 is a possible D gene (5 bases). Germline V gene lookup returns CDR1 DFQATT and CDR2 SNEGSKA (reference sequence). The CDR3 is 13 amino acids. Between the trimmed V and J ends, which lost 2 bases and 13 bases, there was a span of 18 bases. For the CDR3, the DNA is TGCAGTGCTAGATACGACAGCCTCTACCAGCAGTACTTC. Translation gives CSARYDSLYQQYF.

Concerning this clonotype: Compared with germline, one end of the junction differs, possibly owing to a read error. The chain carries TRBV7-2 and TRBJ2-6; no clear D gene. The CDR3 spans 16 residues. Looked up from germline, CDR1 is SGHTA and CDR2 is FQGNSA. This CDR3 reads CAGSYRRVSGANVLTF. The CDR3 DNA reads TGTGCCGGCAGCTACCGTAGGGTATCTGGGGCCAACGTCCTGACTTTC.